Reported below is one TCR beta chain. This may be a read error, as it is one base from a much larger clone. In the authors' methods: Amplified reference gene primers provided the basis for estimating nucleated cell counts. Clones were sequenced by immunoSEQ multiplex PCR, and TCRdb holds only the in-frame ones, with some missing. V, J and clone size are taken as reported in that table, and D and trimming were inferred from the DNA itself. The sample has some 140,000 clones, 70% to 90% seen once. This sample stems from a study of blood T cell repertoires in COVID-19. Whole-study context: Samples of COVID-19 (acute and convalescent) were obtained from the United States, Italy and Spain. From T cells, B-cell-depleted T cells, or PBMCs came the material, which was cDNA or gDNA.

V gave up 2 bases and J gave up 0 bases, with 5 bases separating them. The CDR3 contains 13 residues. This TCR came from a human donor in a cohort sampled during active COVID-19. V is TRBV12-3 or TRBV12-4 and J is TRBJ2-7; D remains ambiguous. Sequences were obtained from peripheral blood. The CDR3 coding sequence is TGTGCCAGCAGTTTACGGAGCTCCTACGAGCAGTACTTC. Its protein is CASSLRSSYEQYF.